This T cell receptor (beta chain) is drawn from a study of CD8+ T cells in alopecia areata. The sequencing template was cDNA reverse transcribed from extracted RNA. The method was immunoSEQ multiplex PCR; TCRdb's version includes in-frame clones alone and lacks a portion of them. The data show more than 100,000 clones, with approximately 90% seen just once and around 10% held by the top ten. The V segment lost 5 bases and the J segment 9 bases; nucleotides outside the gene matches: 6. The CDR3 is made up of 14 amino acids. Germline V gene sequence: CDR1 LNHDA, CDR2 SQIVND (reference sequence). Regarding treatment: oral pan-JAK inhibitor, 5-10 mg twice daily.

The source material was CD8+ T cells sorted from blood, sampled around week 34, from a patient treated with tofacitinib. V usage is TRBV19 and J usage is TRBJ2-1; TRBD1 aligns across 11 bases. The receptor was derived from a human donor with alopecia areata. CDR3 sequence (DNA): TGTGCCAGTAGTGAGAGGGACAGGGGGTTTGAGCAGTTCTTC. Translating gives CASSERDRGFEQFF.